This entry lists 5 T cell receptor beta chains sequenced from one sample in a study of blood T cell repertoires in COVID-19. Profiled with immunoSEQ multiplex PCR; TCRdb holds only in-frame clones, not every one. The data contain about 59,000 clones, 87% of them singletons. The material sequenced was peripheral blood. The receptors were sampled from a man aged 80 or over in a cohort sampled during active COVID-19.

V is TRBV19 and J is TRBJ1-4, with 8 bases lining up with TRBD1. Trimming cost V 1 base and J 9 bases; bases outside gene matches: 10. CDR3 size: 16 residues. Germline CDR1 is LNHDA and CDR2 is SQIVND (reference sequence). The CDR3 nucleotides are TGTGCCAGTAGTATAGGGTCGACAGGGGATTTGAAAAAACTGTTTTTT. Protein product: CASSIGSTGDLKKLFF. Using reference TRBV19 and TRBJ1-4 for the parts outside the CDR3, the full variable domain is DGGITQSPKYLFRKEGQNVTLSCEQNLNHDAMYWYRQDPGQGLRLIYYSQIVNDFQKGDIAEGYSVSREKKESFPLTVTSAQKNPTAFYLCASSIGSTGDLKKLFFGSGTQLSVL.

CDR3 sequence reads: CASRSGGAGMNTEAFF. CDR3 DNA: TGTGCCAGCAGGTCGGGGGGGGCAGGGATGAACACTGAAGCTTTCTTT. The chain uses TRBV11-2 and TRBJ1-1, with D perhaps TRBD1 (6 bases). Trimming took off 6 bases at V and 0 bases at J, with 17 bases between the two ends. Germline loops: CDR1 SGHAT, CDR2 FQNNGV. The CDR3 totals 16 residues.

The chain joins TRBV11-3 to TRBJ1-3; D is ambiguous. The CDR3 has 14 amino acids. The germline V gene has CDR1 SGHNT and CDR2 YENEEA. Trimming took off 10 bases at V and 0 bases at J, with 13 bases between the two ends. CDR3 region: CAMLIENSGNTIYF. The CDR3 bases are TGTGCCATGCTGATAGAAAACTCTGGAAACACCATATATTTT.

V and J are TRBV7-8 and TRBJ1-1, with 11 bases that match TRBD1. The CDR3 has 14 residues. J was trimmed by 5 bases and V by 5 bases; bases with no gene match: 4. In germline, CDR1 is SGHVS, CDR2 FQNEAQ. Written as DNA, the CDR3 is TGTGCCAGCAGCGCCGGGACAGGGGGTACTGAAGCTTTCTTT. It specifies CASSAGTGGTEAFF.

The rearrangement uses TRBV29-1 and TRBJ1-1; possible D gene TRBD1, 6 bases. This CDR3 has 13 residues. The V and J ends lost 1 base and 4 bases respectively, with 10 bases between them. Germline-derived CDR1 and CDR2 are SQVTM and ANQGSEA. The DNA of the CDR3 is TGCAGCGTTGAAGGACAGGACCTCACTGAAGCTTTCTTT. This translates into CSVEGQDLTEAFF. Full variable domain (remainder filled in from reference TRBV29-1 and TRBJ1-1): SAVISQKPSRDICQRGTSLTIQCQVDSQVTMMFWYRQQPGQSLTLIATANQGSEATYESGFVIDKFPISRPNLTFSTLTVSNMSPEDSSIYLCSVEGQDLTEAFFGQGTRLTVV.